Below are 9 T cell receptor beta chains sequenced from a single sample in a study of T cells in localized non-small cell lung cancer. The protocol was immunoSEQ multiplex PCR, while the TCRdb copy is restricted to in-frame clones and leaves out a portion. This table holds thousands of clones, roughly 33% found once. The source was lung tumor tissue, collected before any cancer treatment. Every receptor here comes from a female donor at least 60 years old with stage I lung adenocarcinoma.

This clone was detected only a few times. This CDR3 is CASSLSGGVNTEAFF. The CDR3 DNA follows: TGTGCCAGCAGCTTAAGCGGCGGGGTGAACACTGAAGCTTTCTTT. The rearrangement uses TRBV11-3 and TRBJ1-1; D uncertain. The CDR3 runs 15 residues. Looked up from germline, CDR1 is SGHNT and CDR2 is YENEEA. Between the trimmed V and J ends, which lost 2 bases and 0 bases, there was a span of 10 bases.

CDR3 DNA: TGTGCCTGGAGTCAGGGGGGGGGCTCTGGAAACACCATATATTTT. Amino acids: CAWSQGGGSGNTIYF. The J gene is TRBJ1-3, the V gene TRBV30; 7 nucleotides line up with TRBD1. Germline lookup yields CDR1 GTSNPN and CDR2 SVGIG (reference sequence). The CDR3 has 15 residues. V lost 2 bases, J lost 0 bases, and 4 bases stayed unmatched.

The chain has TRBV6-8 and TRBJ2-2, with TRBD2 matching over 8 bases. V lost 7 bases, J lost 2 bases, and 9 bases stayed unmatched. This CDR3 is built from 16 residues. Germline V lookup: CDR1 MNHGY, CDR2 SAAAGT. CDR3 DNA sequence: TGTGCCAGCACAACTAGCGGTCAATATAACACCGGGGAGCTGTTTTTT. It encodes CASTTSGQYNTGELFF.

The gene calls are TRBV6-8 and TRBJ1-1, with no clear D. Germline V gene lookup returns CDR1 MNHGY and CDR2 SAAAGT. The CDR3 is 12 amino acids. Trimming pared 5 bases from V and 8 bases from J, leaving 12 bases between. This chain's CDR3 is CASSPNWYEAFF. DNA for the CDR3: TGTGCCAGCAGTCCCAACTGGTACGAAGCTTTCTTT.

This clone has only a few counts. Here the CDR3 DNA reads TGTGCCAGCAGTTCCACCTCCGCTGGCGTCAATCAGCCCCAGCATTTT. Its translation: CASSSTSAGVNQPQHF. The chain joins TRBV6-8 to TRBJ1-5, with D uncertain. The CDR3 spans 16 residues. The V and J ends lost 4 bases and 3 bases respectively, with 16 bases between them. Per germline, CDR1 MNHGY and CDR2 SAAAGT.

The V and J genes are TRBV19 and TRBJ1-1; D may be TRBD1 (6 bases). Trimming stripped 0 bases from V and 1 base from J, with 18 bases between. The germline gives CDR1 LNHDA, CDR2 SQIVND (reference sequence). The CDR3 consists of 18 residues. This chain's CDR3 is CASSIEGALPRRNTEAFF. The CDR3 nucleotides are TGTGCCAGTAGTATAGAGGGGGCACTCCCTAGGAGGAACACTGAAGCTTTCTTT.

The chain links TRBV28 to TRBJ1-1, with 8 bases that match TRBD1. Germline V lookup: CDR1 MDHEN, CDR2 SYDVKM. The CDR3 contains 14 residues. V gave up 6 bases and J gave up 4 bases; unmatched junction bases: 7. For the CDR3, the DNA is TGTGCCAGCAGCCAACAGGGGGAGGGCACTGAAGCTTTCTTT. It translates to CASSQQGEGTEAFF.

This clone has just a few counts. The chain carries TRBV28 and TRBJ1-1, with D uncertain. Trimming shortened V by 1 base and J by 7 bases, and 7 bases separated the two germline ends. Per germline, CDR1 MDHEN and CDR2 SYDVKM. The CDR3 spans 12 residues. CDR3 region: CASSLLGLEAFF. As DNA, the CDR3 is TGTGCCAGCAGTTTATTAGGCCTTGAAGCTTTCTTT. The complete variable domain, with remaining parts taken from reference TRBV28 and TRBJ1-1, reads DVKVTQSSRYLVKRTGEKVFLECVQDMDHENMFWYRQDPGLGLRLIYFSYDVKMKEKGDIPEGYSVSREKKERFSLILESASTNQTSMYLCASSLLGLEAFFGQGTRLTVV.

The rearrangement links TRBV6-8 to TRBJ1-5; the D is unclear. In germline, CDR1 is MNHGY, CDR2 SAAAGT. V shed 6 bases and J shed 3 bases, with 9 bases lying between them. CDR3 size: 13 residues. The chain's CDR3 is CASRFALNQPQHF. The DNA of the CDR3 is TGTGCCAGCAGGTTCGCCCTCAATCAGCCCCAGCATTTT.